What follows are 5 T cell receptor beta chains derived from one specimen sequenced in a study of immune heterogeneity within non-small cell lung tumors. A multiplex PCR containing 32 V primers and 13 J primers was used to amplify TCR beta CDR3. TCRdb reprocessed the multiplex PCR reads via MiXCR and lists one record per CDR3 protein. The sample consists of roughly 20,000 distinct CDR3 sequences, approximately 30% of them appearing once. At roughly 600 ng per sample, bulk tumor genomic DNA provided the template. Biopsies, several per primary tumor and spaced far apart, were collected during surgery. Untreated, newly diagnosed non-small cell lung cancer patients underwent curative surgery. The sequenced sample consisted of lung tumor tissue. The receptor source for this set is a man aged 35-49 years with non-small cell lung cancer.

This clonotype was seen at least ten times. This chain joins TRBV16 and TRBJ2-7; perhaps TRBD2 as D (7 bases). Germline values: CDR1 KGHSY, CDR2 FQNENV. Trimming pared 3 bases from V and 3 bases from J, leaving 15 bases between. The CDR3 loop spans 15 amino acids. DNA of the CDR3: TGTGCCAGCAGCCAGACAGGCGGGGGAAACTACGAGCAGTACTTC. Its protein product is CASSQTGGGNYEQYF.

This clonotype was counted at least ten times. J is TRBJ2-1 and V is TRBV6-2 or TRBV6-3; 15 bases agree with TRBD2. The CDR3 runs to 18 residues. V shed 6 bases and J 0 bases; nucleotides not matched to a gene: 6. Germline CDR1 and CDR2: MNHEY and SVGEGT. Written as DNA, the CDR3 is TGTGCCAGCAGCTTCGGACTAGCGGGAGGGAGCTCCTACAATGAGCAGTTCTTC. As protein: CASSFGLAGGSSYNEQFF.

CDR3 protein: CASSYGDRLFPGELFF. In DNA, the CDR3 is TGTGCCAGCAGTTACGGGGACAGGCTTTTCCCCGGGGAGCTGTTTTTT. This chain joins TRBV6-5 and TRBJ2-2, with 8 bases aligning to TRBD1. The ends lost 2 bases at V and 6 bases at J; junction bases unmatched: 8. CDR1 and CDR2 from the germline V gene are MNHEY and SVGAGI. This CDR3 is 16 amino acids long.

CDR3 sequence (DNA): TGTGCCAGCAGTGACTCTTTCCGGACTGGTCGAGGGACCGGGGAGCTGTTTTTT. It codes for CASSDSFRTGRGTGELFF. The chain employs TRBV6-4 and TRBJ2-2; possibly TRBD2 for D (5 bases). The length of the CDR3 is 18 residues. Germline values: CDR1 MRHNA, CDR2 SNTAGT. Deletions cut 0 bases from V and 5 bases from J, with 19 bases between.

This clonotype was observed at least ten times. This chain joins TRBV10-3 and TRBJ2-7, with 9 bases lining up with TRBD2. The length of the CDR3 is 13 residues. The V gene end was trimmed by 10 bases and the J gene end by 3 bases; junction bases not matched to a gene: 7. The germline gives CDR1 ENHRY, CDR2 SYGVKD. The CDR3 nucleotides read TGTGCCACCGATAGCGGGAGAGGCTACGAGCAGTACTTC. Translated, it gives CATDSGRGYEQYF.